The 32 T cell receptor beta chains below were found in one sample sequenced in a study of radiotherapy plus CTLA-4 blockade in lung cancer. Using immunoSEQ multiplex PCR, the repertoire was profiled, and TCRdb retains in-frame clones only, with some absent. The table has 55,000 to 75,000 clones, roughly four fifths seen once; the top ten hold about 16%. The sequenced sample was peripheral blood, obtained from a patient treated with radiotherapy plus ipilimumab. The receptors come from a human donor with non-small cell lung cancer whose response to radiotherapy plus ipilimumab could not be evaluated. Some clones in this sample may be carry-over from other donors' samples.

The chain uses TRBV27 and TRBJ2-7, with D perhaps matching TRBD1 (6 bases). Trimming stripped 6 bases from V and 1 base from J, with 16 bases between. This CDR3 has 15 amino acids. The germline V gene encodes CDR1 MNHEY and CDR2 SMNVEV (reference sequence). The CDR3 region is CASSQDRGFSYEQYF. DNA for the CDR3: TGTGCCAGCAGCCAAGATAGGGGGTTTTCCTACGAGCAGTACTTC.

This clone was detected only a few times. The chain uses TRBV7-6 and TRBJ2-7, with D tentatively TRBD2 (5 bases). The CDR3 totals 14 residues. The V end was cut by 5 bases, the J end by 0 bases, with 11 bases between. Germline V gene sequence: CDR1 SGHVS, CDR2 FNYEAQ. The CDR3 protein is CASSLLGSSYEQYF. The CDR3 nucleotides are TGTGCCAGCAGCCTCCTAGGGAGCTCCTACGAGCAGTACTTC.

The rearrangement uses TRBV6-5 and TRBJ2-3, with D possibly being TRBD1 (5 bases). CDR1 MNHEY and CDR2 SVGAGI come from the germline V gene. Trimming cost V 0 bases and J 1 base, with 11 bases left between them. The CDR3 has 16 amino acids. The CDR3 DNA follows: TGTGCCAGCAGTTACTCTCCAGGGTATGGCACAGATACGCAGTATTTT. This codes for CASSYSPGYGTDTQYF.

The chain links TRBV5-1 to TRBJ2-3, with D perhaps TRBD1 (6 bases). Germline CDR1 and CDR2: SGHRS and YFSETQ. V shed 2 bases and J shed 0 bases, with 10 bases lying between them. This CDR3 is 15 amino acids long. The CDR3 reads CASSLQGASTDTQYF. CDR3 in DNA: TGCGCCAGCAGCTTACAGGGAGCTAGCACAGATACGCAGTATTTT. Full variable domain (missing parts from reference TRBV5-1 and TRBJ2-3): KAGVTQTPRYLIKTRGQQVTLSCSPISGHRSVSWYQQTPGQGLQFLFEYFSETQRNKGNFPGRFSGRQFSNSRSEMNVSTLELGDSALYLCASSLQGASTDTQYFGPGTRLTVL.

The chain recombines TRBV19 with TRBJ1-2, with a weak D call TRBD1 (5 bases). Germline CDR1 LNHDA, CDR2 SQIVND (reference sequence). This CDR3 has 15 amino acids. Between the trimmed V and J ends, which lost 8 bases and 4 bases, there was a span of 20 bases. CDR3 DNA: TGTGCCAGTTTCGCGGCGCAGGGAAATTTCTATGGCTACACCTTC. The encoded protein is CASFAAQGNFYGYTF.

The genes are TRBV27 and TRBJ2-7, with D tentatively TRBD2 (6 bases). The CDR3 contains 13 residues. From germline, CDR1 is MNHEY and CDR2 SMNVEV (reference sequence). The V gene lost 6 bases and the J gene lost 5 bases, with 14 bases spanning the gap. The CDR3 DNA reads as TGTGCCAGCAGCTTGGCGGGGATCGACGAGCAGTACTTC. It is translated as CASSLAGIDEQYF.

The chain employs TRBV6-5 and TRBJ1-5, with no clear D. Trimming removed 5 bases from V and 2 bases from J, with 7 bases in between. In germline, CDR1 is MNHEY, CDR2 SVGAGI. The CDR3 has 13 residues. CDR3 sequence reads: CASSETGNQPQHF. CDR3 nucleotide sequence: TGTGCCAGCAGTGAAACGGGCAATCAGCCCCAGCATTTT.

This chain connects TRBV19 to TRBJ1-1; D may be TRBD1 (6 bases). Germline V gene lookup returns CDR1 LNHDA and CDR2 SQIVND (reference sequence). This CDR3 has 16 amino acids. V lost 2 bases, J lost 2 bases, and 15 bases lay in between. The CDR3 DNA is TGTGCCAGTAGTATAAGGAGACAGGTGGCCAACACTGAAGCTTTCTTT. Translating it yields CASSIRRQVANTEAFF.

The chain uses TRBV4-1 and TRBJ1-2, with TRBD1 as a possible D gene (5 bases). Germline assignment: CDR1 MGHRA and CDR2 YSYEKL. Trimming left V 2 bases short and J 7 bases short, with 11 bases between. CDR3 length: 13 residues. As DNA, the CDR3 is TGCGCCAGCAGCCAAAGCGGGGGGTTTGGCTACACCTTC. Its protein is CASSQSGGFGYTF.

The chain uses TRBV5-1 and TRBJ2-5, with 9 bases aligning to TRBD2. Germline CDR1 and CDR2: SGHRS and YFSETQ. V shed 4 bases, J shed 5 bases, and the junction held 6 bases outside the gene matches. This CDR3 has 14 amino acids. CDR3 protein: CASSTVAGAETQYF. The CDR3, as DNA: TGCGCCAGCAGCACCGTAGCGGGGGCCGAGACCCAGTACTTC.

CDR3: CASRVQGWGYEQYF. CDR3 in DNA: TGTGCCAGCAGGGTACAGGGATGGGGCTACGAGCAGTACTTC. The gene calls are TRBV27 and TRBJ2-7; TRBD1 might be the D (6 bases). Trimming left V 6 bases short and J 3 bases short, with 15 bases between. CDR1 is MNHEY, CDR2 SMNVEV, per germline (reference sequence). This CDR3 has 14 amino acids.

This chain joins TRBV2 and TRBJ2-5; D unresolved. The CDR3 consists of 13 residues. In germline, CDR1 is SNHLY, CDR2 FYNNEI. The V gene lost 4 bases and the J gene lost 0 bases, with 6 bases spanning the gap. CDR3 in amino acids: CASSGDNQETQYF. CDR3 nucleotide sequence: TGTGCCAGCAGTGGAGACAACCAAGAGACCCAGTACTTC.

The CDR3 DNA sequence: TGCGCCAGCAGCCCGGGGACAGGGGGGACTAACTATGGCTACACCTTC. It specifies CASSPGTGGTNYGYTF. The V and J genes are TRBV5-1 and TRBJ1-2, with 11 bases fitting TRBD1. CDR1 SGHRS and CDR2 YFSETQ come from the germline V gene. This CDR3 is built from 16 residues. J lost 0 bases, V lost 4 bases, and 5 bases had no gene match.

By sample share, this clone is medium-sized. V and J are TRBV4-3 and TRBJ2-1; TRBD2 might be the D (6 bases). CDR3 size: 15 residues. Germline CDR1 LGHNA, CDR2 YSLEER. Deletions cut 4 bases from V and 5 bases from J, with 15 bases between. The CDR3 loop is CASSPTGLGHNEQFF. For the CDR3, the DNA is TGCGCCAGCAGCCCCACGGGACTGGGACACAATGAGCAGTTCTTC.

V usage is TRBV20-1 and J usage is TRBJ2-7; D possibly corresponds to TRBD2 (6 bases). Per germline, CDR1 DFQATT and CDR2 SNEGSKA (reference sequence). V lost 5 bases and J 7 bases, leaving 9 bases between the germline ends. This CDR3 region has 10 residues. The CDR3 region is CSAPGREQYF. The DNA of the CDR3 is TGCAGTGCTCCAGGGAGGGAGCAGTACTTC.

This clone was seen a handful of times. The CDR3 nucleotides are TGCGCCAGCGGTTATGGAGGTGGTGAAGCTTTCTTT. Translation gives CASGYGGGEAFF. This chain links TRBV5-1 with TRBJ1-1, with D uncertain. CDR3 length: 12 residues. V lost 7 bases to trimming and J lost 7 bases, with 14 bases between them. Germline CDR1 reads SGHRS; CDR2 reads YFSETQ.

There are a few counts of this clone. The chain employs TRBV11-2 and TRBJ1-1; D uncertain. The germline gives CDR1 SGHAT, CDR2 FQNNGV. The CDR3 is 14 amino acids. The V gene lost 4 bases and the J gene lost 1 base, with 10 bases spanning the gap. The CDR3 loop reads CASSSTRGNTEAFF. The CDR3 DNA follows: TGTGCCAGCAGCTCCACACGGGGGAACACTGAAGCTTTCTTT.

The chain has TRBV4-1 and TRBJ2-3, with 9 bases identical to TRBD2. Unmatched junction bases numbered 10, after V lost 3 bases and J lost 0 bases. The CDR3 totals 18 residues. Germline assignment: CDR1 MGHRA and CDR2 YSYEKL. The DNA for the CDR3 is TGCGCCAGCAGCCAGGACCTAGCGGGGACGCAGAGCACAGATACGCAGTATTTT. Encoded protein: CASSQDLAGTQSTDTQYF.

This sequence joins TRBV7-2 and TRBJ1-2; 8 nucleotides align to TRBD1. Losses at the gene ends were 4 bases for V and 4 bases for J; bases not matched to a gene: 5. The CDR3 length is 14 residues. CDR1 and CDR2 (germline): SGHTA, FQGNSA. This CDR3 is CASSSLQGGYGYTF. In DNA, the CDR3 is TGTGCCAGCAGCTCATTACAGGGGGGCTATGGCTACACCTTC.

V is TRBV9 and J is TRBJ2-7; 8 bases line up with TRBD1. Germline loops: CDR1 SGDLS, CDR2 YYNGEE. CDR3 length equals 16 residues. V shed 3 bases, J shed 1 base, and the junction held 9 bases outside the gene matches. In DNA form, the CDR3 reads TGTGCCAGCAGCGCCGACAGGGGTCGAGGGTCCTACGAGCAGTACTTC. As protein: CASSADRGRGSYEQYF.

The chain combines TRBV28 with TRBJ1-3, with 10 bases that match TRBD1. This CDR3 spans 16 amino acids. J lost 7 bases, V lost 2 bases, and 8 bases had no gene match. Germline V gene data show CDR1 as MDHEN and CDR2 as SYDVKM. CDR3 bases: TGTGCCAGCAGTTTAGTCGGGACAGGGGAGTCGAACACCATATATTTT. Protein sequence: CASSLVGTGESNTIYF.

The rearrangement uses TRBV7-2 and TRBJ1-3; D is possibly TRBD1 (5 bases). The CDR3 totals 15 residues. Germline V gene sequence: CDR1 SGHTA, CDR2 FQGNSA. Trimming took off 1 base at V and 0 bases at J, with 7 bases between the two ends. CDR3 region: CASSLGQLSGNTIYF. DNA of the CDR3: TGTGCCAGCAGCTTAGGACAGCTCTCTGGAAACACCATATATTTT.

The chain uses TRBV4-1 and TRBJ2-3, with D perhaps matching TRBD1 (6 bases). V lost 6 bases to trimming and J lost 4 bases, with 17 bases between them. Germline CDR1 is MGHRA and CDR2 is YSYEKL. The CDR3 spans 15 residues. The CDR3 reads CASSLPYRDADTQYF. DNA of the CDR3: TGCGCCAGCAGTCTACCCTACAGGGATGCAGATACGCAGTATTTT.

This sequence joins TRBV4-1 and TRBJ2-7; TRBD1 matches at 9 bases. The CDR3 consists of 17 residues. Germline lookup yields CDR1 MGHRA and CDR2 YSYEKL. The J segment lost 6 bases and the V segment lost 1 base, leaving 13 bases of the junction unmatched. Here the CDR3 DNA reads TGCGCCAGCAGCCAAGGAAAAGGCTTAGGGACAGGGACCGAGCAGTACTTC. This gives the protein CASSQGKGLGTGTEQYF.

The chain is built from TRBV30 and TRBJ1-6, with a weak D call TRBD1 (6 bases). The CDR3 spans 14 residues. Trimming removed 4 bases at V and 9 bases at J, with 16 bases between. Germline lookup yields CDR1 GTSNPN and CDR2 SVGIG (reference sequence). The CDR3 spells CAWTEGGLRSPLHF. Written as DNA, the CDR3 is TGTGCCTGGACCGAGGGGGGGCTTCGTTCACCCCTCCACTTT.

The chain is built from TRBV2 and TRBJ1-2; D is undetermined. V lost 3 bases and J 9 bases, leaving 17 bases between the germline ends. The CDR3 spans 14 residues. CDR1 and CDR2 (germline): SNHLY, FYNNEI. The CDR3 protein is CASSDGLSNFSYTF. DNA for the CDR3: TGTGCCAGCAGTGATGGCCTTAGCAACTTTAGCTACACCTTC.

The chain is built from TRBV27 and TRBJ1-1; no firm D call. Germline V gene data show CDR1 as MNHEY and CDR2 as SMNVEV (reference sequence). The CDR3 is 14 residues long. The germline V and J ends were trimmed by 0 bases and 1 base, with 6 bases remaining between them. The CDR3 loop reads CASSLSGPNTEAFF. The CDR3 DNA is TGTGCCAGCAGTTTATCGGGCCCGAACACTGAAGCTTTCTTT.

The chain combines TRBV19 with TRBJ2-1, with TRBD2 matching 7 bases. The CDR3 extends over 15 amino acids. Losses at the gene ends were 3 bases for V and 5 bases for J; bases not matched to a gene: 7. Germline CDR1 and CDR2: LNHDA and SQIVND (reference sequence). In DNA, the CDR3 is TGTGCCAGTAGTATTATGGGGGGGAGTCACAATGAGCAGTTCTTC. Amino acids: CASSIMGGSHNEQFF.

This clone turned up a few times. The gene calls are TRBV13 and TRBJ2-2; D is perhaps TRBD1 (6 bases). CDR1 and CDR2 (germline): PRHDT, FYEKMQ (reference sequence). This CDR3 region has 17 residues. Trimming stripped 3 bases from V and 4 bases from J, with 18 bases between. The CDR3 DNA reads TGTGCCAGCAGCTTCGAACAGGGAAGGGGGTTCACCGGGGAGCTGTTTTTT. This encodes CASSFEQGRGFTGELFF.

The chain has TRBV2 and TRBJ1-1; 9 positions agree with TRBD1. Germline loops: CDR1 SNHLY, CDR2 FYNNEI. The CDR3 runs 16 residues. V lost 7 bases, J lost 0 bases, and 9 bases stayed unmatched. CDR3 nucleotides: TGTGCCAGCACCCTACTGACAGGGGGGATGAACACTGAAGCTTTCTTT. As protein: CASTLLTGGMNTEAFF.

This chain joins TRBV18 and TRBJ1-4, with D hard to call. Trimming removed 2 bases at V and 14 bases at J, with 15 bases between. The V gene's germline CDR1 is KGHSH and CDR2 LQKENI. This CDR3 has 13 amino acids. The CDR3 is CASSPRLEESLFF. CDR3 sequence (DNA): TGTGCCAGCTCACCAAGGTTGGAGGAGAGCCTGTTTTTT.

The chain employs TRBV7-2 and TRBJ1-6, with 12 bases identical to TRBD1. J gave up 6 bases and V 3 bases, and 9 bases lay outside the gene matches. Per germline, CDR1 SGHTA and CDR2 FQGNSA. This CDR3 region has 18 residues. Here the CDR3 DNA reads TGTGCCAGCAGCTTTATCTCGGGACAGGGGGCCGTTAATTCACCCCTCCACTTT. It encodes CASSFISGQGAVNSPLHF.